The 6 T cell receptor beta chains below were found in one sample sequenced in a study of T cells expressing NK-cell markers. Reprocessing the 5' RACE reads, TCRdb reports a single entry for every CDR3 protein and omits DNA. Its table records some 280,000 distinct CDR3 sequences. The sequenced material came from blood T cells: a sorted CD56 or NKG2C T cell subset, CD4+ or CD8+ T cells, or bulk PBMC T cells (not recorded which). The receptor set was obtained from a man younger than 35 in good health.

The chain uses TRBV7-2 and TRBJ2-4; the D gene TCRdb calls, TRBD2, cannot be checked with no DNA. This CDR3 has 15 residues. Germline CDR1 SGHTA, CDR2 FQGNSA. CDR3 loop: CASSLGAQRAAIQYF.

The CDR3 spells CASSIRGGQGREQYF. The chain couples TRBV19 to TRBJ2-7; as DNA is missing, the TRBD1 call by TCRdb cannot be tested. From germline, CDR1 is LNHDA and CDR2 SQIVND (reference sequence). This CDR3 has 15 amino acids. Looking up the rest from reference TRBV19 and TRBJ2-7 gives the full variable domain: DGGITQSPKYLFRKEGQNVTLSCEQNLNHDAMYWYRQDPGQGLRLIYYSQIVNDFQKGDIAEGYSVSREKKESFPLTVTSAQKNPTAFYLCASSIRGGQGREQYFGPGTRLTVT.

The chain joins TRBV30 to TRBJ1-1. Germline V CDR1 and CDR2: GTSNPN, SVGIG (reference sequence). The CDR3 has 12 amino acids. CDR3 residues: CAGGVKNTEAFF.

The chain links TRBV3-1 to TRBJ2-3; lacking DNA, the TRBD2 call made by TCRdb goes unchecked. Germline loops: CDR1 LGHDT, CDR2 YNNKEL (reference sequence). This CDR3 comprises 15 residues. CDR3 amino acids: CASSRSQGLTDTQYF.

The V gene is TRBV20-1, the J gene TRBJ1-5. The CDR3 is 15 amino acids. Looked up from germline, CDR1 is DFQATT and CDR2 is SNEGSKA (reference sequence). CDR3 residues: CSARDVRVGNQPQHF.

The chain uses TRBV5-6 and TRBJ2-1. The CDR3 loop spans 16 amino acids. Germline V gene data show CDR1 as SGHDT and CDR2 as YYEEEE. CDR3 loop: CASSLTARTFYNEQFF.